This TCR beta chain was captured by sequencing in a study of blood T cell repertoires in COVID-19. Study as a whole: Material from acute and convalescent COVID-19 was sourced from the United States, Italy and Spain. T cells, B-cell-depleted T cells, or PBMCs supplied cDNA or gDNA.

CDR1 and CDR2 (germline): LGHNA, YSLEER. The CDR3 runs to 15 residues. V was clipped by 2 bases and J by 3 bases, with 10 bases between them. In the authors' workflow: Nucleated cell counts were estimated from reference gene primer amplification. Sequenced by immunoSEQ multiplex PCR; TCRdb stores in-frame clones only, minus some. V and J calls and clone size are copied from that table; D and trimming were computed from the DNA. The sample has about 81,000 clones, about 86% seen once. The chain has TRBV4-3 and TRBJ2-2; D may be TRBD1 (5 bases). The TCR was taken from an elderly woman with acute or convalescent COVID-19. Sequencing input: peripheral blood. As DNA, the CDR3 is TGCGCCAGCAGCCAACTGCGCAGGGACACCGGGGAGCTGTTTTTT. Protein sequence: CASSQLRRDTGELFF.